This T cell receptor beta chain was identified in a study of cytomegalovirus exposure and HLA in healthy donors. In the case of this clone: Its antigen is unknown.

The germline V gene encodes CDR1 LGHNA and CDR2 YSLEER. This CDR3 region has 13 residues. V was clipped by 3 bases and J by 7 bases; unmatched bases: 5. Use of 60 Vbeta and 13 Jbeta primers characterized the PCR. Here immunoSEQ multiplex PCR was the method, and the copy in TCRdb shows in-frame clones only, minus some. The profile covers 180,000 or so clones, with 70% to 90% appearing a single time and about 9.3% taken by the ten largest. Study-wide findings and caveats: Links to common viral pathogens appeared, in a later analysis, for several of the most significant clusters. A later analysis linked a missense DCLRE1C variant to TCR beta V- and J-gene trimming.

Though probably carrying unrecorded immune exposures, donors were nominally healthy at sampling. Sequenced input: PBMCs. This sequence originates from a young man in good health and CMV-seropositive. The chain uses TRBV4-3 and TRBJ1-2; 7 nucleotides line up with TRBD1. This chain's CDR3 is CASSQETGAGYTF. The CDR3 nucleotides read TGCGCCAGCAGCCAGGAAACAGGGGCTGGCTACACCTTC.